The 3 T cell receptor beta chains given below trace back to one sample, sequenced in a study of T cell clonotyping in hematopoietic cell transplantation. The assay was immunoSEQ multiplex PCR, and TCRdb's table has in-frame clones only and misses some. Of some 30,000 clones listed, 70% to 80% were seen once; the top ten hold under 7%. The time point here: recipient sample about 28 days before transplant, after cytoreduction. Sample: peripheral blood mononuclear cells, taken before stem cell transplant. These receptors were taken from a woman younger than 45 with chronic myeloid leukemia. Some clones in this sample may be carry-over from other donors' samples.

This clone was seen a handful of times. The rearrangement uses TRBV27 and TRBJ2-7; D is unclear. Trimming left V 9 bases short and J 6 bases short, with 6 bases between. This CDR3 contains 9 residues. Per the germline V gene, CDR1 is MNHEY and CDR2 is SMNVEV (reference sequence). The CDR3 reads CAREFEQYF. The CDR3 DNA sequence: TGTGCCAGGGAGTTCGAGCAGTACTTC.

The V gene is TRBV4-2, the J gene TRBJ1-1, with D uncertain. V shed 2 bases and J shed 1 base, with 8 bases lying between them. The CDR3 consists of 14 residues. Germline V CDR1 and CDR2: LGHNA, YNFKEQ. The CDR3 coding sequence is TGTGCCAGCAGCCAACGTGTTCAGAACACTGAAGCTTTCTTT. Translating it yields CASSQRVQNTEAFF.

V is TRBV5-1 and J is TRBJ2-5, with 8 nucleotides matching TRBD2. The ends lost 0 bases at V and 0 bases at J; junction bases unmatched: 7. Looked up from germline, CDR1 is SGHRS and CDR2 is YFSETQ. This CDR3 spans 17 amino acids. CDR3 nucleotide sequence: TGCGCCAGCAGCTTGGGAAGTGGCGGGGGGTACCAAGAGACCCAGTACTTC. This encodes CASSLGSGGGYQETQYF.